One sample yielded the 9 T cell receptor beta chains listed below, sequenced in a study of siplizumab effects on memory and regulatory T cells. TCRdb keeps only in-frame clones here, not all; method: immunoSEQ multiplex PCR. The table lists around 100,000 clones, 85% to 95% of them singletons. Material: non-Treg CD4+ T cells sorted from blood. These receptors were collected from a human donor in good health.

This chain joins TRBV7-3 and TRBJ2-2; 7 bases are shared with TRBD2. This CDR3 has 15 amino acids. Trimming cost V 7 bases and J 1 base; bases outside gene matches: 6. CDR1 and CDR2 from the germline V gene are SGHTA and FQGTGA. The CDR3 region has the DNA TGTGCCAGCATGCGGGGGAGCGGGAACACCGGGGAGCTGTTTTTT. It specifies CASMRGSGNTGELFF.

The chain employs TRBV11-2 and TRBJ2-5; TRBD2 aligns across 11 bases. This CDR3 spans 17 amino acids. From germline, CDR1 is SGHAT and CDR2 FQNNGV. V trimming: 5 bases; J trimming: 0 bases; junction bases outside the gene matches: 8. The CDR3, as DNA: TGTGCCAGCAGCCAAAGCCGGACTAGCGGGTACCAAGAGACCCAGTACTTC. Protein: CASSQSRTSGYQETQYF.

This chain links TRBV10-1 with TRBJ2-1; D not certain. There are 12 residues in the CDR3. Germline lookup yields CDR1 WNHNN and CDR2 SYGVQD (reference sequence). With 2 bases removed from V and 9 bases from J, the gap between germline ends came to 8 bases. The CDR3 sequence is CASSESFSEQFF. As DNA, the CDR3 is TGCGCCAGCAGTGAGAGTTTCAGTGAGCAGTTCTTC.

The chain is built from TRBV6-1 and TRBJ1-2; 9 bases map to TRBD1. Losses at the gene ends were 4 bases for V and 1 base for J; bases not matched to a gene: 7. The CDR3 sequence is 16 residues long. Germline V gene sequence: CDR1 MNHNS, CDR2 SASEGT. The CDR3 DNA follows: TGTGCCAGCAGTGTCCACAGGGGGCTGAATAACTATGGCTACACCTTC. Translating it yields CASSVHRGLNNYGYTF.

The CDR3 sequence: CASSTSYRGVVPYEQYF. The CDR3 DNA is TGTGCCAGTAGTACAAGTTACAGGGGAGTAGTTCCCTACGAGCAGTACTTC. The chain has TRBV19 and TRBJ2-7; 7 bases fit TRBD1. CDR3 length: 17 amino acids. V dropped 4 bases and J dropped 2; count of bases not matched to a gene: 14. Looked up from germline, CDR1 is LNHDA and CDR2 is SQIVND (reference sequence).

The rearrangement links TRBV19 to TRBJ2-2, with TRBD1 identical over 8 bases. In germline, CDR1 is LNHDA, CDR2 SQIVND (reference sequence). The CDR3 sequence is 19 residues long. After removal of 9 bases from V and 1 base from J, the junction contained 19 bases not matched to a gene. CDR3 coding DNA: TGTGCCAGCTCAACCTGGGGGTTCCTGACAGGGGTGAACACCGGGGAGCTGTTTTTT. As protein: CASSTWGFLTGVNTGELFF.

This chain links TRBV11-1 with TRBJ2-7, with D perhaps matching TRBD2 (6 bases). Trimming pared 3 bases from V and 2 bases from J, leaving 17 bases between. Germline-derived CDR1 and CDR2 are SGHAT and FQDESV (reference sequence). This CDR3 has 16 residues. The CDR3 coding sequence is TGTGCCAGCAGCTTCGGCGGGGCGGCAGGTACCTACGAGCAGTACTTC. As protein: CASSFGGAAGTYEQYF.

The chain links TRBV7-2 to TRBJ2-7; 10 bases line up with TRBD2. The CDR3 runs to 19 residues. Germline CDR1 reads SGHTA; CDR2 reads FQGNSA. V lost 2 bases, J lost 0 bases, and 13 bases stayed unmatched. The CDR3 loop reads CASSLFPAIAGGPSYEQYF. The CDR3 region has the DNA TGTGCCAGCAGCTTATTTCCCGCTATAGCGGGAGGCCCCTCCTACGAGCAGTACTTC.

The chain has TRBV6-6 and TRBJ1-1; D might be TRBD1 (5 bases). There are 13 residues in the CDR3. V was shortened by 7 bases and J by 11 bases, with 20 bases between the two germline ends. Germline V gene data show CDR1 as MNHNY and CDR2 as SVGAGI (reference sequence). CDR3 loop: CASNGGATWGAFF. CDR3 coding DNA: TGTGCCAGCAACGGAGGTGCAACCTGGGGGGCTTTCTTT.